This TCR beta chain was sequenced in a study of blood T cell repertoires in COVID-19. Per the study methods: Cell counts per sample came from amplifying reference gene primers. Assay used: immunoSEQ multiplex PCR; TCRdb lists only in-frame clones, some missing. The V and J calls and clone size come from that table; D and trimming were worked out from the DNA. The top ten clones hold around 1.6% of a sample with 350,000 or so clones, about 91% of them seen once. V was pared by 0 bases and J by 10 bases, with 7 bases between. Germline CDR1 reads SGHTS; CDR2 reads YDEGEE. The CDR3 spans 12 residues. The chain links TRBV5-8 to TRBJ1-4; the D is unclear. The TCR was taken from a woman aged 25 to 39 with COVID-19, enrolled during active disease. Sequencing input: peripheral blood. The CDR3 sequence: CASSLAPGKLFF. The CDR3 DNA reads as TGTGCCAGCAGCTTGGCCCCCGGAAAACTGTTTTTT.